This T cell receptor (beta chain) is drawn from a study of early T cells in non-severe SARS-CoV-2 infection (dated by TCRdb to the early 2020s). Turning to the overall study: Because TCR sequencing was done on bulk RNA from unsorted whole blood, the alpha and beta chains could not be paired. The research as a whole found: VDJdb matching was skewed toward anti-spike CD8 responses and likely underestimated virus-specific expansions, missing private and CD4 specificities.

The sample holds many counts of this clonotype. Which antigen it targets is not known. Base quality data are lacking; no much larger clone is found one base away. This was a case-control study nested in a cohort of healthcare workers in London, UK, who had nasopharyngeal swab PCR tests and blood samples taken every week. Healthcare workers were enrolled in the week of the UK lockdown, from 23 to 31 March 2020, and were followed every week for up to about 16 weeks. Libraries came from 5' RACE. This sample was sequenced with a NextSeq 500. In the TCR library protocol, unique molecular identifiers were attached to individual cDNA molecules to correct for PCR bias and sequencing error. Both TCR alpha and beta chains were sequenced, and tight co-correlation was observed between alpha and beta sequence abundances in each sample. The authors' analysis ran thus. Decombinator V4 was used to annotate TCR sequences for V gene, J gene and CDR3. TCRs were defined as expanded if a significant change between any two time points was detected under a Poisson model with p below 0.0001. Abundances of TCRs were expressed as counts per million after normalisation to the total number of TCRs sequenced in each sample. TRAV1-2 paired with TRAJ12, TRAJ20 or TRAJ33 defined MAIT TCRs, while TRAV10 paired with TRAJ18 defined iNKT TCRs. VDJdb, accessed on 1 November 2021, was searched for TCRs annotated for CMV, EBV and SARS-CoV-2, and TCRs annotated for more than one antigen were excluded. The public reads were reanalyzed by TCRdb: fastp trimming at Q25, MiXCR alignment, in-frame beta chains only. One record per CDR3 amino acid sequence lists the most common genes and DNA. The V and J calls were determined by TCRdb, not by the authors. The sample contains tens of thousands of distinct CDR3 sequences, roughly 4.4% of them found a single time. The ten largest clones take up roughly 10% of the sample.

Looking up the germline V gene (reference sequence) yields CDR1 DFQATT and CDR2 SNEGSKA. V is pruned by 5 bases and J by 2 bases, leaving 8 bases of the junction without a gene match. The CDR3 holds 15 amino acids from the cysteine to the phenylalanine. CDR3 DNA is the only sequence kept; it has 45 bases, read in frame from the first base. The sequence is built from TRBV20-1 and TRBJ2-5; 10 junctional bases match TRBD1. The TCR comes from an adult who was a healthcare worker with PCR-confirmed SARS-CoV-2 infection or an uninfected control (not recorded which). The specimen sequenced was whole blood. The CDR3 region: CSASPGQGPQETQYF. The DNA is TGCAGTGCTTCCCCGGGACAGGGGCCGCAAGAGACCCAGTACTTC.